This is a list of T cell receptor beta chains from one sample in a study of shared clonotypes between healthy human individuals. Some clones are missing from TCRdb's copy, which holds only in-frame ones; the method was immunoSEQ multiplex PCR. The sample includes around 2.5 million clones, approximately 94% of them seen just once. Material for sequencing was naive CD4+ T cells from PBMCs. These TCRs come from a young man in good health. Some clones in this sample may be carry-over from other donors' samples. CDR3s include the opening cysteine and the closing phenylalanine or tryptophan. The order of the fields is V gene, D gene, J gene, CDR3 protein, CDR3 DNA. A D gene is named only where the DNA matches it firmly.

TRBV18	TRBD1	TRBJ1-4	CASSLQGATNEKLFF	TGTGCCAGCTCACTACAGGGGGCAACTAATGAAAAACTGTTTTTT
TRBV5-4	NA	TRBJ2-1	CASSLSRDNEQFF	TGTGCCAGCAGCTTGAGCAGGGACAATGAGCAGTTCTTC
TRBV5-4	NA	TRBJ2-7	CASSLGGNKQYF	TGTGCCAGCAGCTTGGGCGGAAATAAGCAGTACTTC
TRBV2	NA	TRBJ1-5	CASGVDLGEPQHF	TGTGCCAGCGGCGTGGACCTTGGGGAGCCCCAGCATTTT
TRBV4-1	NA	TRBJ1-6	CASSQGPDSPLHF	TGCGCCAGCAGCCAGGGGCCGGATTCACCCCTCCACTTT
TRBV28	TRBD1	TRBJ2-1	CASRTGGLIYNEQFF	TGTGCCAGCAGAACAGGGGGCCTGATTTACAATGAGCAGTTCTTC
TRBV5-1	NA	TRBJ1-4	CASSLGRVRSNEKLFF	TGCGCCAGCAGCTTGGGGAGGGTGAGGAGTAATGAAAAACTGTTTTTT
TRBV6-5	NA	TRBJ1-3	CASSYRQNADTIYF	TGTGCCAGCAGTTACCGACAGAATGCGGACACCATATATTTT
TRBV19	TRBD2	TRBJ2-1	CASSGLAVYNEQFF	TGTGCCAGTAGTGGCCTAGCGGTATACAATGAGCAGTTCTTC
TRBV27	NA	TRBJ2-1	CASSVREYNEQFF	TGTGCCAGCAGTGTCAGGGAATACAATGAGCAGTTCTTC
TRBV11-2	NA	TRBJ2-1	CASSLRDGSEKNEQFF	TGTGCCAGCAGCCTACGAGACGGGAGCGAAAAAAATGAGCAGTTCTTC
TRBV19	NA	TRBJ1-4	CASSIYGSRATNEKLFF	TGTGCCAGTAGTATTTACGGGTCGCGTGCAACTAATGAAAAACTGTTTTTT
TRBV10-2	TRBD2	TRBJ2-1	CASRGLAVYEQFF	TGCGCCAGCAGAGGACTAGCGGTCTATGAGCAGTTCTTC